These 9 T cell receptor beta chains came from one sample sequenced in a study of blood T cell repertoires in COVID-19. Here immunoSEQ multiplex PCR was the method, and the copy in TCRdb shows in-frame clones only, minus some. The data show more than 50,000 clones, roughly 90% seen once. The sequencing sample was made of peripheral blood. Receptors were obtained from a human donor in a cohort sampled during active COVID-19.

Only one count was recorded for this clone. The chain carries TRBV7-9 and TRBJ2-6; D is possibly TRBD1 (5 bases). Germline CDR1 is SEHNR and CDR2 is FQNEAQ (reference sequence). The length of the CDR3 is 16 residues. Trimming removed 3 bases from V and 3 bases from J, with 12 bases in between. CDR3 amino acids: CASSFKGVGGANVLTF. In nucleotides, the CDR3 is TGTGCCAGCAGCTTTAAAGGGGTTGGTGGGGCCAACGTCCTGACTTTC.

V usage is TRBV15 and J usage is TRBJ2-1; 11 bases line up with TRBD2. V shed 0 bases, J shed 8 bases, and the junction held 6 bases outside the gene matches. Germline CDR1 is LNHNV and CDR2 is YYDKDF (reference sequence). The CDR3 consists of 16 residues. In DNA form, the CDR3 reads TGTGCCACCAGCAGAGACCTTAGCGGGGGGGCCGATGAGCAGTTCTTC. This codes for CATSRDLSGGADEQFF.

CDR3 sequence (DNA): TGCGCCAGCAGCCAAGCCCCCGGGACAGAAAATCAGCCCCAGCATTTT. Protein: CASSQAPGTENQPQHF. The rearrangement joins TRBV4-1 to TRBJ1-5, with 7 positions matching TRBD1. The CDR3 runs to 16 residues. The germline gives CDR1 MGHRA, CDR2 YSYEKL. V was pared by 1 base and J by 4 bases, with 7 bases of the junction left unmatched.

The rearrangement joins TRBV5-6 to TRBJ2-7, with 10 bases lining up with TRBD1. Germline assignment: CDR1 SGHDT and CDR2 YYEEEE. The CDR3 is 13 amino acids. V trimming: 4 bases; J trimming: 6 bases; junction bases outside the gene matches: 4. The CDR3, as DNA: TGTGCCAGCAGCATGACAGGGGGCTCCGAGCAGTACTTC. It is translated as CASSMTGGSEQYF.

The chain links TRBV24-1 to TRBJ2-1; 9 positions match TRBD1. Trimming took 5 bases from V and 6 from J; bases not matched to a gene: 4. The germline V gene has CDR1 KGHDR and CDR2 SFDVKD. CDR3 length equals 14 residues. CDR3 residues: CATSALTGGNEQFF. The CDR3 DNA reads TGTGCCACCAGTGCTCTGACAGGGGGCAATGAGCAGTTCTTC.

This sequence joins TRBV13 and TRBJ2-7; tentatively, D is TRBD2 (7 bases). The germline gives CDR1 PRHDT, CDR2 FYEKMQ (reference sequence). The CDR3 runs 13 residues. V was clipped by 3 bases and J by 2 bases, with 8 bases between them. The DNA for the CDR3 is TGTGCCAGCAGCTTGGGGGGGCCCTACGAGCAGTACTTC. Translation gives CASSLGGPYEQYF.

There are a few counts of this clone. The chain is built from TRBV7-9 and TRBJ2-2; 10 bases agree with TRBD2. The J segment lost 6 bases and the V segment lost 4 bases, leaving 8 bases of the junction unmatched. CDR1 is SEHNR and CDR2 is FQNEAQ in the germline V gene (reference sequence). The CDR3 length is 16 residues. CDR3 in DNA: TGTGCCAGCAGCTCCGGACTAGCGGAGGATGCCGGGGAGCTGTTTTTT. It translates to CASSSGLAEDAGELFF.

The chain uses TRBV19 and TRBJ1-2; D might be TRBD1 (6 bases). Trimming shortened V by 2 bases and J by 4 bases, and 11 bases separated the two germline ends. CDR1 is LNHDA, CDR2 SQIVND, per germline (reference sequence). This CDR3 is 14 amino acids long. CDR3 loop: CASSISDSPYGYTF. CDR3 in DNA: TGTGCCAGTAGTATATCGGACAGCCCCTATGGCTACACCTTC.

The V and J genes are TRBV5-4 and TRBJ1-2, with 7 nucleotides matching TRBD1. The CDR3 length is 13 residues. Germline V gives CDR1 SGHNT, CDR2 YYREEE (reference sequence). V lost 3 bases and J lost 4; bases outside the gene matches: 3. CDR3 residues: CASSSGTVYGYTF. The CDR3 DNA reads TGTGCCAGCAGCTCTGGGACAGTCTATGGCTACACCTTC.